This T cell receptor (beta chain) was documented in a study of cytomegalovirus exposure and HLA in healthy donors. Germline values: CDR1 SGHDT, CDR2 YYEEEE. Trimming removed 5 bases from V and 4 bases from J, with 15 bases in between. CDR3 length: 14 residues. In the PCR, 60 Vbeta and 13 Jbeta primers were used. Sequencing was performed with immunoSEQ multiplex PCR; in TCRdb, only in-frame clones are kept and a portion is missing. Its table lists about 190,000 clones. Sequencing used PBMCs. This TCR was recovered from a woman aged 30 to 39 in good health and CMV-seropositive. This chain connects TRBV5-6 to TRBJ1-1, with a weak D call TRBD1 (6 bases). DNA of the CDR3: TGTGCCAGCAGTATCGTACAGGGCGGCACTGAAGCTTTCTTT. Its protein product is CASSIVQGGTEAFF.